This is a list of T cell receptor beta chains from one sample in a study of blood T cell repertoires in COVID-19. Assay: immunoSEQ multiplex PCR; the TCRdb copy retains only in-frame clones and omits some. The sample has around 250,000 clones; approximately 91% are singletons. Sequenced material: PBMCs or T cells enriched from blood (not recorded which). The receptors were sampled from a human donor in a cohort exposed to, infected with or recovered from COVID-19 (not recorded which). The donor label of this sample is uncertain. Each CDR3 is given with its conserved first and last residue. The D gene is left open where the match is weak. Rows may omit the clone size; those that give it use once, few, many or a size class.

j_call,d_call,v_call,clone_size,cdr3_nt,cdr3_aa
TRBJ1-1,-,TRBV19,once,TGTGCCAGTAGTTGGCGGGGGAACACTGAAGCTTTCTTT,CASSWRGNTEAFF
TRBJ1-5,-,TRBV21-1,-,TGTGCCAGCAGCAAAGAGCACCTGCCGGGACAGGGGCCCTATAGCAATCAGCCCCAGCATTTT,CASSKEHLPGQGPYSNQPQHF
TRBJ1-5,-,TRBV7-9,-,TGTGCCAGCAGCGCCGATTCGTCGTGGGCTCAGCCCCAGCATTTT,CASSADSSWAQPQHF
TRBJ2-5,TRBD2,TRBV3-1/TRBV3-2,-,TGTGCCAGCAGCCAAGAGCCCCTAGCGGGGCGTGAGACCCAGTACTTC,CASSQEPLAGRETQYF
TRBJ2-5,TRBD1,TRBV11-2,-,TGTGCCAGCAGCCCCGGGACAGAAGAGACCCAGTACTTC,CASSPGTEETQYF
TRBJ2-7,TRBD1,TRBV11-2,-,TGTGCCAGCAGCTTAGGGGACAGAAAGCAACTTGATTCCTACGAGCAGTACTTC,CASSLGDRKQLDSYEQYF
TRBJ1-2,-,TRBV25-1,-,TGTGCCAGCAGTGCCACAGGGATGGATGGCTACACCTTC,CASSATGMDGYTF
TRBJ1-5,-,TRBV7-2,-,TGTGCCAGCAGCTTGCTACCGGGTAGCAATCAGCCCCAGCATTTT,CASSLLPGSNQPQHF
TRBJ2-1,TRBD2,TRBV5-1,-,TGCGCCAGCAGCCCCCGCCTAGCGGGGGGTCTGAACAATGAGCAGTTCTTC,CASSPRLAGGLNNEQFF
TRBJ2-2,TRBD1,TRBV30,-,TGTGCCTGGAGACCGGGACAGGGGGCGCGAGCCACCGGGGAGCTGTTTTTT,CAWRPGQGARATGELFF
TRBJ2-3,TRBD2,TRBV11-3,-,TGTGCCAGCAGCCTTAGCGGGGGGGCAGGAGCCTCGTCGCAGTATTTT,CASSLSGGAGASSQYF
TRBJ1-2,-,TRBV10-1,-,TGCGCCAGCACCGGGACGGGGGGCAACTATGGCTACACCTTC,CASTGTGGNYGYTF
TRBJ1-4,-,TRBV19,-,TGTGCCAGCAGCGCGGTGACTAATGAAAAACTGTTTTTT,CASSAVTNEKLFF
TRBJ1-2,-,TRBV27,-,TGTGCCAGCAGTTTCAGGGCTGCGAACTATGGCTACACCTTC,CASSFRAANYGYTF
TRBJ1-4,-,TRBV5-5,-,TGTGCCAGCAGCTTAGGACTGCTAAATGAAAAACTGTTTTTT,CASSLGLLNEKLFF
TRBJ2-2,TRBD2,TRBV7-2,-,TGTGCCAGCAGCCGCGGGGGGGCAAGCACCGGGGAGCTGTTTTTT,CASSRGGASTGELFF
TRBJ2-7,-,TRBV7-3,-,TGTGCCAGCAGCTTAACGTCCCACGGCTCCTACGAGCAGTACTTC,CASSLTSHGSYEQYF
TRBJ2-1,-,TRBV7-8,-,TGTGCCAGCAGCCCTTCAGGGCTCCACGACAATGAGCAGTTCTTC,CASSPSGLHDNEQFF